Listed below are T cell receptor beta chains from one sample, sequenced in a study of T-cell reconstitution after alpha-beta-depleted transplantation in children. TCRdb recomputed calls from the PCR reads with MiXCR, one row per CDR3 protein. In the table there are nearly 9,500 distinct CDR3 sequences, more than 11% of which are singletons. The sequenced sample was PBMCs, mostly from graft donor cells, obtained 60 days after TCRalphabeta/CD19-depleted stem cell transplant. These receptors originate from a male patient between 5 and 17 years old who had a stem cell transplant for acute lymphoblastic leukemia, so the T cells may come from the graft donor. The CDR3 runs from the conserved cysteine through the conserved F or W. D genes are given only for firm matches. Clone size is shown for a subset of rows, as once, few, many or a class of expanded clone.

j_call: TRBJ1-5
v_call: TRBV6-5
d_call: .
clone_size: many
cdr3_aa: CASSRGVGRGKSNQPQHF
cdr3_nt: TGTGCCAGCAGCCGTGGAGTGGGGAGGGGCAAAAGCAATCAGCCCCAGCATTTT

j_call: TRBJ1-5
v_call: TRBV7-9
d_call: .
clone_size: many
cdr3_aa: CASSSYGPGYNQPQHF
cdr3_nt: TGTGCCAGCAGCTCATATGGGCCGGGCTACAATCAGCCCCAGCATTTT

j_call: TRBJ1-5
v_call: TRBV6-5
d_call: .
clone_size: many
cdr3_aa: CASSRDGRRGQPQHF
cdr3_nt: TGTGCCAGCAGTAGGGACGGGAGAAGAGGTCAGCCCCAGCATTTT

j_call: TRBJ2-6
v_call: TRBV6-1
d_call: .
clone_size: many
cdr3_aa: CASSSLDRSALTGANVLTF
cdr3_nt: TGTGCCAGCAGCTCACTTGACAGGTCTGCCCTGACTGGGGCCAACGTCCTGACTTTC

j_call: TRBJ2-3
v_call: TRBV19
d_call: .
clone_size: medium-sized
cdr3_aa: CASSIGQNIPDTQYF
cdr3_nt: TGTGCCAGTAGTATTGGGCAGAATATCCCAGATACGCAGTATTTT

j_call: TRBJ1-4
v_call: TRBV7-2
d_call: .
clone_size: many
cdr3_aa: CASSSNWAGDEKLFF
cdr3_nt: TGTGCCAGCAGCAGTAATTGGGCAGGCGATGAAAAACTGTTTTTT

j_call: TRBJ2-7
v_call: TRBV7-9
d_call: .
clone_size: many
cdr3_aa: CASSATYEQYF
cdr3_nt: TGTGCCAGCAGCGCGACCTACGAGCAGTACTTC

j_call: TRBJ2-2
v_call: TRBV10-2
d_call: .
clone_size: many
cdr3_aa: CAGQGMGRTGELFF
cdr3_nt: TGCGCCGGGCAGGGGATGGGGCGGACCGGGGAGCTGTTTTTT

j_call: TRBJ2-7
v_call: TRBV13
d_call: TRBD1
clone_size: many
cdr3_aa: CASSFRDRGYEQYF
cdr3_nt: TGTGCCAGCAGCTTCCGGGACAGGGGCTACGAGCAGTACTTC

j_call: TRBJ2-3
v_call: TRBV4-2
d_call: .
clone_size: many
cdr3_aa: CASSQKVPGDTQYF
cdr3_nt: TGTGCCAGCAGCCAAAAAGTTCCGGGGGATACGCAGTATTTT

j_call: TRBJ1-2
v_call: TRBV27
d_call: .
clone_size: .
cdr3_aa: CASSLFPGSYGYTF
cdr3_nt: TGTGCCAGCAGTTTATTCCCAGGAAGCTATGGCTACACCTTC

j_call: TRBJ2-1
v_call: TRBV7-9
d_call: .
clone_size: many
cdr3_aa: CASSLTTSYNEQFF
cdr3_nt: TGTGCCAGCAGCTTGACTACCTCCTACAATGAGCAGTTCTTC

j_call: TRBJ1-4
v_call: TRBV5-6
d_call: .
clone_size: many
cdr3_aa: CASSFGLLTEKLFF
cdr3_nt: TGTGCCAGCAGCTTCGGTCTACTGACTGAAAAACTGTTTTTT

j_call: TRBJ1-3
v_call: TRBV21-1
d_call: .
clone_size: many
cdr3_aa: CASSKGGFSGNTIYF
cdr3_nt: TGTGCCAGCAGCAAGGGGGGCTTCTCTGGAAACACCATATATTTT

j_call: TRBJ2-2
v_call: TRBV5-4
d_call: TRBD1
clone_size: many
cdr3_aa: CASSFPGQGRTGELFF
cdr3_nt: TGTGCCAGCAGCTTTCCGGGACAGGGGAGGACCGGGGAGCTGTTTTTT

j_call: TRBJ2-3
v_call: TRBV18
d_call: TRBD2
clone_size: many
cdr3_aa: CASSPRNEGLAGSRGDTQYF
cdr3_nt: TGTGCCAGCTCACCAAGAAACGAAGGGCTAGCGGGATCCCGGGGGGATACGCAGTATTTT

j_call: TRBJ1-2
v_call: TRBV15
d_call: .
clone_size: many
cdr3_aa: CATSRVRGEEGYTF
cdr3_nt: TGTGCCACCAGCAGAGTTAGGGGGGAAGAAGGCTACACCTTC

j_call: TRBJ2-2
v_call: TRBV7-6
d_call: .
clone_size: many
cdr3_aa: CASSLATRNTGELFF
cdr3_nt: TGTGCCAGCAGCTTAGCGACAAGAAACACCGGGGAGCTGTTTTTT

j_call: TRBJ2-7
v_call: TRBV6-5
d_call: TRBD1
clone_size: many
cdr3_aa: CASSPQGASSYEQYF
cdr3_nt: TGTGCCAGCAGCCCACAGGGGGCCAGCTCCTACGAGCAGTACTTC

j_call: TRBJ2-1
v_call: TRBV6-1
d_call: TRBD2
clone_size: few
cdr3_aa: CASLSPQAGLYNEQFF
cdr3_nt: TGTGCCAGCCTCTCCCCCCAAGCGGGGTTATACAATGAGCAGTTCTTC

j_call: TRBJ1-2
v_call: TRBV29-1
d_call: .
clone_size: many
cdr3_aa: CSVRRVPVADYGYTF
cdr3_nt: TGCAGCGTTCGACGGGTCCCGGTGGCGGACTATGGCTACACCTTC

j_call: TRBJ2-5
v_call: TRBV12-3/TRBV12-4
d_call: TRBD1
clone_size: many
cdr3_aa: CASSFDRGETQYF
cdr3_nt: TGTGCCAGCAGTTTCGACAGGGGAGAGACCCAGTACTTC

j_call: TRBJ2-1
v_call: TRBV5-5
d_call: .
clone_size: many
cdr3_aa: CASSLGGVGLGNEQFF
cdr3_nt: TGTGCCAGCAGCTTGGGAGGGGTAGGTCTGGGCAATGAGCAGTTCTTC

j_call: TRBJ2-7
v_call: TRBV19
d_call: .
clone_size: many
cdr3_aa: CASSTRDRSSYEQYF
cdr3_nt: TGTGCCAGTAGTACGCGAGACAGGAGCTCCTACGAGCAGTACTTC

j_call: TRBJ2-7
v_call: TRBV20-1
d_call: .
clone_size: many
cdr3_aa: CSGAESVSYEQYF
cdr3_nt: TGCAGTGGGGCGGAGAGCGTCTCCTACGAGCAGTACTTC

j_call: TRBJ1-6
v_call: TRBV7-8
d_call: .
clone_size: .
cdr3_aa: CASSFGSVQGRNNSPLHF
cdr3_nt: TGTGCCAGCAGCTTCGGCTCGGTGCAGGGGCGAAATAATTCACCCCTCCACTTT

j_call: TRBJ1-1
v_call: TRBV28
d_call: .
clone_size: many
cdr3_aa: CASSLWPQLAFF
cdr3_nt: TGTGCCAGCAGTTTATGGCCCCAGCTGGCTTTCTTT

j_call: TRBJ2-7
v_call: TRBV13
d_call: .
clone_size: medium-sized
cdr3_aa: CASSSQTGLPYEQYF
cdr3_nt: TGTGCCAGCAGCTCCCAGACAGGTCTCCCCTACGAGCAGTACTTC

j_call: TRBJ2-2
v_call: TRBV18
d_call: TRBD2
clone_size: .
cdr3_aa: CASSPASGIGTGELFF
cdr3_nt: TGTGCCAGCTCACCAGCTAGCGGGATTGGCACCGGGGAGCTGTTTTTT

j_call: TRBJ1-2
v_call: TRBV6-5
d_call: TRBD1
clone_size: many
cdr3_aa: CASSYGRGEYGYTF
cdr3_nt: TGTGCCAGCAGTTACGGCAGGGGGGAGTATGGCTACACCTTC

j_call: TRBJ1-5
v_call: TRBV4-2
d_call: .
clone_size: .
cdr3_aa: CASSSLRSNQPQHF
cdr3_nt: TGTGCCAGCAGCTCCCTACGGAGCAATCAGCCCCAGCATTTT

j_call: TRBJ1-5
v_call: TRBV28
d_call: .
clone_size: many
cdr3_aa: CASSLPVGSPHQPQHF
cdr3_nt: TGTGCCAGCAGTCTACCGGTGGGGAGCCCCCATCAGCCCCAGCATTTT

j_call: TRBJ2-2
v_call: TRBV7-9
d_call: TRBD2
clone_size: many
cdr3_aa: CASRGLADTGELFF
cdr3_nt: TGTGCCAGCAGAGGACTAGCGGATACCGGGGAGCTGTTTTTT

j_call: TRBJ1-1
v_call: TRBV29-1
d_call: .
clone_size: many
cdr3_aa: CSVEPREYTEAFF
cdr3_nt: TGCAGCGTCGAACCCAGGGAGTACACTGAAGCTTTCTTT

j_call: TRBJ2-7
v_call: TRBV20-1
d_call: TRBD1
clone_size: many
cdr3_aa: CSARDRDSYSYEQYF
cdr3_nt: TGCAGTGCTAGAGACCGGGACAGCTACTCCTACGAGCAGTACTTC

j_call: TRBJ2-1
v_call: TRBV7-9
d_call: TRBD2
clone_size: large
cdr3_aa: CASSFPTSGSASYNEQFF
cdr3_nt: TGTGCCAGCAGCTTCCCGACTAGCGGGAGTGCTTCCTACAATGAGCAGTTCTTC

j_call: TRBJ2-3
v_call: TRBV11-2
d_call: TRBD2
clone_size: many
cdr3_aa: CASSFRRTSGDPFLLTQYF
cdr3_nt: TGTGCCAGCAGCTTCAGACGGACTAGCGGGGACCCCTTCCTTTTGACGCAGTATTTT

j_call: TRBJ2-7
v_call: TRBV7-9
d_call: .
clone_size: medium-sized
cdr3_aa: CASSLAGAGWDEQYF
cdr3_nt: TGTGCCAGCAGCTTGGCCGGGGCAGGGTGGGACGAGCAGTACTTC

j_call: TRBJ1-2
v_call: TRBV5-1
d_call: .
clone_size: many
cdr3_aa: CASSLSAGGPYGYTF
cdr3_nt: TGCGCCAGCAGCTTGTCGGCAGGTGGACCCTATGGCTACACCTTC

j_call: TRBJ2-7
v_call: TRBV7-2
d_call: TRBD2
clone_size: many
cdr3_aa: CASSRRLAGHYEQYF
cdr3_nt: TGTGCCAGCAGCCGACGACTAGCGGGGCACTACGAGCAGTACTTC

j_call: TRBJ1-1
v_call: TRBV5-6
d_call: TRBD1
clone_size: medium-sized
cdr3_aa: CASSGGQGGAFF
cdr3_nt: TGTGCCAGCAGCGGGGGACAGGGGGGAGCTTTCTTT

j_call: TRBJ2-6
v_call: TRBV12-3/TRBV12-4
d_call: .
clone_size: medium-sized
cdr3_aa: CASSLTSGANVLTF
cdr3_nt: TGTGCCAGCAGTTTAACCTCTGGGGCCAACGTCCTGACTTTC

j_call: TRBJ2-1
v_call: TRBV21-1
d_call: .
clone_size: many
cdr3_aa: CASSIWTSGGCPISYSEQFF
cdr3_nt: TGTGCCAGCAGCATCTGGACTAGCGGGGGTTGCCCCATCTCCTACAGTGAGCAGTTCTTC

j_call: TRBJ1-1
v_call: TRBV5-1
d_call: .
clone_size: many
cdr3_aa: CASSYWRNTEAFF
cdr3_nt: TGCGCCAGCAGCTATTGGCGGAACACTGAAGCTTTCTTT

j_call: TRBJ2-5
v_call: TRBV29-1
d_call: .
clone_size: many
cdr3_aa: CSVERVRNEETQYF
cdr3_nt: TGCAGCGTTGAGCGGGTCAGAAACGAAGAGACCCAGTACTTC

j_call: TRBJ2-5
v_call: TRBV14
d_call: TRBD2
clone_size: many
cdr3_aa: CASSQGASGALYF
cdr3_nt: TGTGCCAGCAGCCAAGGGGCTAGCGGGGCCCTTTACTTC

j_call: TRBJ2-7
v_call: TRBV4-2
d_call: .
clone_size: .
cdr3_aa: CASSPGQLGEQYF
cdr3_nt: TGTGCCAGCAGCCCCGGGCAGCTTGGCGAGCAGTACTTC

j_call: TRBJ2-7
v_call: TRBV7-6
d_call: TRBD2
clone_size: many
cdr3_aa: CASSFRPLLGGLAYEQYF
cdr3_nt: TGTGCCAGCAGCTTCCGCCCGCTTTTGGGAGGGCTCGCCTACGAGCAGTACTTC

j_call: TRBJ2-3
v_call: TRBV28
d_call: TRBD1
clone_size: once
cdr3_aa: CASSEWDRGTDTQYF
cdr3_nt: TGTGCCAGCAGTGAATGGGACAGGGGCACAGATACGCAGTATTTT

j_call: TRBJ2-7
v_call: TRBV7-3
d_call: TRBD1
clone_size: many
cdr3_aa: CASSLAGTGVHHPYEQYF
cdr3_nt: TGTGCCAGCAGCTTAGCTGGGACAGGGGTTCACCACCCCTACGAGCAGTACTTC

j_call: TRBJ2-7
v_call: TRBV6-5
d_call: TRBD1
clone_size: medium-sized
cdr3_aa: CASSRDSQGSYEQYF
cdr3_nt: TGTGCCAGCAGTCGGGACAGCCAGGGCTCCTACGAGCAGTACTTC

j_call: TRBJ2-3
v_call: TRBV10-3
d_call: .
clone_size: many
cdr3_aa: CAIPPELSTDTQYF
cdr3_nt: TGTGCCATCCCGCCTGAATTGAGCACAGATACGCAGTATTTT